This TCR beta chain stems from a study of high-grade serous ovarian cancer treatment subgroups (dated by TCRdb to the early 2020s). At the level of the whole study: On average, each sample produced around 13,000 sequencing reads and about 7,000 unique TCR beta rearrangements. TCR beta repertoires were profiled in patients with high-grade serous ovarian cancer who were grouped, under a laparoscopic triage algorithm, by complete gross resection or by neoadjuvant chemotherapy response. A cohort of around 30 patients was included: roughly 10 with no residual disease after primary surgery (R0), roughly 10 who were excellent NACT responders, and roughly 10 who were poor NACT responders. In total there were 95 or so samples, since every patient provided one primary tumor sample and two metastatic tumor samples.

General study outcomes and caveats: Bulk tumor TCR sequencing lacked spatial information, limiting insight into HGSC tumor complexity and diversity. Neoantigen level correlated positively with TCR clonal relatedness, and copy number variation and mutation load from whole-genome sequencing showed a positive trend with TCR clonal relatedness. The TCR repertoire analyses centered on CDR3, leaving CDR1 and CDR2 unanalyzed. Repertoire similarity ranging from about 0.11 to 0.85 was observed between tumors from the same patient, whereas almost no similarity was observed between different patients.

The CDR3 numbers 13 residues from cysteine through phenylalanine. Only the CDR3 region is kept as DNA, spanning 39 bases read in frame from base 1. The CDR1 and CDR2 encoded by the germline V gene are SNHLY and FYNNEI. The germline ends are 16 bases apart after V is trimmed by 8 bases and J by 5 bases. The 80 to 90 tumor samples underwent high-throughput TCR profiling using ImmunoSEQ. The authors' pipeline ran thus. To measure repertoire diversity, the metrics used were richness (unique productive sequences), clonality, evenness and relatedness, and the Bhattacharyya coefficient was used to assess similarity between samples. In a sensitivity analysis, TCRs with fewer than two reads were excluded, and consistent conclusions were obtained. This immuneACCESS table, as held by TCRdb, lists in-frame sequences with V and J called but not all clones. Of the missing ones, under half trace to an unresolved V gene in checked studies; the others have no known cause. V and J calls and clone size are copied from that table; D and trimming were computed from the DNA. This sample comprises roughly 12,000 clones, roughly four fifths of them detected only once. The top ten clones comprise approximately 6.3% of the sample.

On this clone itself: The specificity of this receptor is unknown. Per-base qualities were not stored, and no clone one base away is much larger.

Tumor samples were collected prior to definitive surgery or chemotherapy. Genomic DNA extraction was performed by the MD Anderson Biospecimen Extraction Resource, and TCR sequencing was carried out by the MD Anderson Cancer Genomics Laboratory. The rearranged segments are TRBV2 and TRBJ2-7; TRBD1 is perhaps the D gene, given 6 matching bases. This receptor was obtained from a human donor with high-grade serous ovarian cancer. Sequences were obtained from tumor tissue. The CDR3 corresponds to CASENGQTDEQYF. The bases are TGTGCCAGCGAAAATGGACAGACAGACGAGCAGTACTTC. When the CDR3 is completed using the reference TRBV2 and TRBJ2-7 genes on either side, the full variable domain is EPEVTQTPSHQVTQMGQEVILRCVPISNHLYFYWYRQILGQKVEFLVSFYNNEISEKSEIFDDQFSVERPDGSNFTLKIRSTKLEDSAMYFCASENGQTDEQYFGPGTRLTVT.